This T cell receptor (beta chain) was observed in a study of T cell repertoires in cytomegalovirus infection. The study, taken as a whole, reports: Dominating the ex vivo response were HLA-C-restricted CMV-specific TCR beta clonotypes.

V was trimmed by 6 bases and J by 1 base, leaving 13 bases between them. Germline-derived CDR1 and CDR2 are SNHLY and FYNNEI. This CDR3 region has 14 residues. TCRdb processed the reads anew with MiXCR; each CDR3 protein has one entry. The sample carries 230,000 or so distinct CDR3 sequences, 35% to 40% recorded once. There are many counts of this clonotype. Its antigen is unidentified. The sample consisted of CD8+ T cells from cultured PBMCs, taken from culture after CMV antigen stimulation. V gene TRBV2 combines with J gene TRBJ2-7; no clear D gene. The source of this sequence is a human donor in good health (CMV status not recorded). Some clones in this sample may be carry-over from other donors' samples. The CDR3 is CASRGNGISYEQYF. CDR3 coding DNA: TGTGCCAGCAGAGGGAATGGGATTTCCTACGAGCAGTACTTC.